This is a list of T cell receptor beta chains from one sample in a study of OX40 agonist ivuxolimab in advanced cancers. Sequenced by immunoSEQ multiplex PCR; TCRdb stores in-frame clones only, minus some. The sample has tens of thousands of clones; just under 95% are singletons. The source material was CD4+ or CD8+ T cells sorted from blood, sampled in a trial of the OX40 agonist ivuxolimab. The receptors were gathered from an adult with an advanced solid tumor such as melanoma, head and neck, liver or kidney cancer. CDR3s include the opening cysteine and the closing phenylalanine or tryptophan. The order of the fields is clone size, J gene, V gene, D gene, CDR3 DNA, CDR3 protein. D genes are given only for firm matches. For some rows the clone size is stated as once, few or many, or as a class when expanded; others skip it.

>few|TRBJ1-2|TRBV7-9|TRBD1
TGTGCCAGCAGCTTAGGCGGACAGGGTAACTATGGCTACACCTTC
CASSLGGQGNYGYTF
>.|TRBJ2-1|TRBV12-5|.
TGTGCTAGTGGTTTGGGACTACAGAGAGGTGAGCAGTTCTTC
CASGLGLQRGEQFF
>.|TRBJ2-5|TRBV18|TRBD2
TGTGCCAGCTCACCAACGGCGGGGGAAGAGACCCAGTACTTC
CASSPTAGEETQYF
>.|TRBJ1-1|TRBV12-5|.
TGTGCTAGTGGTGGGACGGGTGGTGAAGCTTTCTTT
CASGGTGGEAFF
>.|TRBJ1-2|TRBV5-1|TRBD1
TGCGCCAGCAGCGGACAGGGGGCGCGGGGCTACACCTTC
CASSGQGARGYTF
>.|TRBJ2-7|TRBV6-1|TRBD1
TGTGCCAGCAGCGGCCTGGGACAGGTCAACTACGAGCAGTACTTC
CASSGLGQVNYEQYF
>.|TRBJ1-1|TRBV5-1|TRBD1
TGCGCCAGCAGCTTGGTGGGACAGGGTTCTTCTGAAGCTTTCTTT
CASSLVGQGSSEAFF
>.|TRBJ2-1|TRBV6-5|.
TGTGCCAGCAGTTACTGGGCAGGCAGCTCCTACAATGAGCAGTTCTTC
CASSYWAGSSYNEQFF
>.|TRBJ1-1|TRBV4-2|.
TGTGCCAGCAGCCAAGCAATGGACAGCGTTGTGAACACTGAAGCTTTCTTT
CASSQAMDSVVNTEAFF
>.|TRBJ2-7|TRBV6-5|TRBD1
TGTGCCAGCAGTAGATTGGACAGGGTCGGAAACGAGCAGTACTTC
CASSRLDRVGNEQYF
>.|TRBJ1-1|TRBV7-2|.
TGTGCCAGCAGCTACGTGGGGGCAGAACCTGAAGCTTTCTTT
CASSYVGAEPEAFF
>.|TRBJ2-7|TRBV11-2|.
TGTGCCAGCAGCTTAGATCCCCTGGGACAAAAGCAGTACTTC
CASSLDPLGQKQYF
>.|TRBJ2-1|TRBV12-5|TRBD2
TGTGCTAGTGCCCCGGGACTAGCGGGGGGCAATGAGCAGTTCTTC
CASAPGLAGGNEQFF
>once|TRBJ1-5|TRBV4-1|TRBD1
TGCGCCAGCAGCCAAGTCCAGGGGGGTGGGAATCAGCCCCAGCATTTT
CASSQVQGGGNQPQHF
>.|TRBJ1-5|TRBV6-5|.
TGTGCCAGCAGTCCGGTCCAGGGGCCCCAGCATTTT
CASSPVQGPQHF
>once|TRBJ1-5|TRBV19|.
TGTGCCAGTAGTATTCTTCACCGGGACTCAGGCAATCAGCCCCAGCATTTT
CASSILHRDSGNQPQHF
>.|TRBJ1-3|TRBV7-2|.
TGTGCCAGCAGCTTGGTAGGAGGAAACACCATATATTTT
CASSLVGGNTIYF
>.|TRBJ2-7|TRBV2|TRBD1
TGTGCCAGCAGTGATGGGGACAGGCTCTCCGAGCAGTACTTC
CASSDGDRLSEQYF
>once|TRBJ2-7|TRBV27|TRBD2
TGTGCCAGCGGACGACTAGCGGGGACCTCCTACGAGCAGTACTTC
CASGRLAGTSYEQYF
>.|TRBJ2-7|TRBV6-6|TRBD1
TGTGCCAGCATTAATGGGGGGACAGGGAGTTACGAGCAGTACTTC
CASINGGTGSYEQYF
>.|TRBJ2-6|TRBV6-1|.
TGTGCCACTATACAGATTGCCGGGGCCAACGTCCTGACTTTC
CATIQIAGANVLTF
>.|TRBJ2-7|TRBV5-1|TRBD2
TGCGCCAGCAGCCCAAGGACTAGCAACGAGCAGTACTTC
CASSPRTSNEQYF
>.|TRBJ1-1|TRBV7-7|.
TGTGCTAGCAGCCTTACAGAAAACACTGAAGCTTTCTTT
CASSLTENTEAFF
>.|TRBJ1-1|TRBV5-8|.
TGTGCCAGCAGCTTGACTTACATGAACACTGAAGCTTTCTTT
CASSLTYMNTEAFF
>.|TRBJ1-1|TRBV27|.
TGTGCCACCTTAATGGGAGGGCCCAACACTGAAGCTTTCTTT
CATLMGGPNTEAFF
>.|TRBJ2-7|TRBV11-2|TRBD2
TGTGCCAGCAGCCGGTGGACTAGCGAGCAGTACTTC
CASSRWTSEQYF
>.|TRBJ2-7|TRBV30|.
TGTGCCTGGACCAACGGGGTGTACGAGCAGTACTTC
CAWTNGVYEQYF
>.|TRBJ1-6|TRBV27|TRBD1
TGTGCCAGCAGTTTAATCTCTGGGGGGACAGGGGCCGATTCACCCCTCCACTTT
CASSLISGGTGADSPLHF
>few|TRBJ1-5|TRBV19|.
TGTGCCAGTAGTACTTTGAGCAATCAGCCCCAGCATTTT
CASSTLSNQPQHF
>.|TRBJ1-2|TRBV7-9|.
TGTGCCAGCAGCCGGGACGGAGGCGGGGGGTACACCTTC
CASSRDGGGGYTF
>.|TRBJ1-2|TRBV2|TRBD1
TGTGCCAGCAGTTCCACAGGGGTAGCTAACTATGGCTACACCTTC
CASSSTGVANYGYTF
>.|TRBJ1-2|TRBV14|.
TGTGCCAGCAGCCAACAACGGGGATTGGGAGGCTACACCTTC
CASSQQRGLGGYTF
>.|TRBJ1-6|TRBV5-6|TRBD1
TGTGCCACGAGGACAGGCGGCGTAGGTTCACCCCTCCACTTT
CATRTGGVGSPLHF
>.|TRBJ1-3|TRBV5-4|.
TGTGCCAGCAGCTTGGGATCCGCATTTGACCCCCATATCTCTGGAAACACCATATATTTT
CASSLGSAFDPHISGNTIYF
>.|TRBJ1-5|TRBV2|TRBD1
TGTGCCAGCAGTGAGGGCAGGGGGCAAAATCAGCCCCAGCATTTT
CASSEGRGQNQPQHF
>.|TRBJ2-1|TRBV5-4|TRBD1
TGTGCCAGCAGGCGGGACAGGGGGTCTTACAATGAGCAGTTCTTC
CASRRDRGSYNEQFF
>few|TRBJ1-6|TRBV9|.
TGTGCCAGCAGCGTAGAACAGAGGAATTCACCCCTCCACTTT
CASSVEQRNSPLHF